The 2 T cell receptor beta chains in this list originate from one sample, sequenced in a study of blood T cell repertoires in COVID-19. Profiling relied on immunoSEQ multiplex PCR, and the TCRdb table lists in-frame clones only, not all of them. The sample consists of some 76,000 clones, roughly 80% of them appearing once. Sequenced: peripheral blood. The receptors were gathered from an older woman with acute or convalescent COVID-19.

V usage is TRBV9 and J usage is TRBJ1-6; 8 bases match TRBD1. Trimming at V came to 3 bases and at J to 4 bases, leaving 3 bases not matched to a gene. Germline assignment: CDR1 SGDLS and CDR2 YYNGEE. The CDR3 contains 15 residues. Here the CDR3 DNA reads TGTGCCAGCAGCGCACAGGGGGGGTATAATTCACCCCTCCACTTT. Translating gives CASSAQGGYNSPLHF. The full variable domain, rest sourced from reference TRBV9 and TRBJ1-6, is DSGVTQTPKHLITATGQRVTLRCSPRSGDLSVYWYQQSLDQGLQFLIQYYNGEERAKGNILERFSAQQFPDLHSELNLSSLELGDSALYFCASSAQGGYNSPLHFGNGTRLTVT.

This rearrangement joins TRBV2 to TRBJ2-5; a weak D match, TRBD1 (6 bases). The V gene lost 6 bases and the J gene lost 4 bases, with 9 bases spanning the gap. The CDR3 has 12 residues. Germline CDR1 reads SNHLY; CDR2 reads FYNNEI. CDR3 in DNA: TGTGCCAGCAGAGGGACACGAGAGACCCAGTACTTC. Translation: CASRGTRETQYF.